This T cell receptor beta chain derives from a study of vaccination and CD4 T cells after COVID-19. Study conclusions and caveats: From 21 to 38, the median of SARS-CoV-2-reactive clonotypes rose without reaching significance. Among convalescent patients, a median approximately 90% of reactive clones emerged only after vaccination.

Treatment here: approximately 10-day PBMC culture with coronavirus spike peptide pools or control peptides (ViraFEST assay). With about 10 ug/ml peptide pools and approximately 10 IU/ml IL-2, PBMCs were cultured at some 2.2 million per well. With about nine days of culture completed, CD4+ T cells were isolated by negative selection. As for this clonotype: The antigen is not known.

Per germline, CDR1 SGHTS and CDR2 YDEGEE. CDR3 length: 16 residues. J gave up 6 bases and V 3 bases, and 11 bases lay outside the gene matches. An Oncomine TCR Beta short-read assay was used to sequence the DNA from cultured CD4+ T cells. TCRdb re-called the PCR reads through MiXCR, storing one row per CDR3 protein. The data show about 20,000 distinct CDR3 sequences, with 48% seen just once and roughly 4.5% held by the top ten. Sequenced here: CD4+ T cells from blood, cultured in vitro, sampled before SARS-CoV-2 vaccination. The receptor comes from a human donor who had recovered from COVID-19. This sequence joins TRBV5-8 and TRBJ1-5; 8 positions match TRBD1. For the CDR3, the DNA is TGTGCCAGCAGCTCGCGCATGACAGGGGTTGGTCAGCCCCAGCATTTT. Translated: CASSSRMTGVGQPQHF.